This T cell receptor (beta chain) was sequenced for a study of long-term antiretroviral therapy in people with HIV. Regarding the study as a whole: Clonotypes expanded prior to ART showed repertoire dominance at all sampled time points. Unavailable data included ART adherence, viral resistance and therapy changes (switches in treatment).

The assay used was immunoSEQ (version v3.0), run at survey level. Assay used: immunoSEQ multiplex PCR; TCRdb lists only in-frame clones, some missing. This sample has 19,000 or so clones, with around 80% found just once. CDR1 is MDHEN, CDR2 SYDVKM, per germline. The CDR3 is 12 residues long. The ends were cut back, 5 bases at V and 5 bases at J, with 10 bases in the middle. About this clone itself: No antigen is known for it.

This chain uses TRBV28 with TRBJ2-7; D possibly corresponds to TRBD1 (6 bases). This receptor was identified in a woman in her 40s with HIV. Here the sequenced sample was unsorted PBMCs, taken at the start of antiretroviral therapy, before treatment. The CDR3 spells CASSRDTHEQYF. The DNA of the CDR3 is TGTGCCAGCAGTCGGGACACCCACGAGCAGTACTTC.